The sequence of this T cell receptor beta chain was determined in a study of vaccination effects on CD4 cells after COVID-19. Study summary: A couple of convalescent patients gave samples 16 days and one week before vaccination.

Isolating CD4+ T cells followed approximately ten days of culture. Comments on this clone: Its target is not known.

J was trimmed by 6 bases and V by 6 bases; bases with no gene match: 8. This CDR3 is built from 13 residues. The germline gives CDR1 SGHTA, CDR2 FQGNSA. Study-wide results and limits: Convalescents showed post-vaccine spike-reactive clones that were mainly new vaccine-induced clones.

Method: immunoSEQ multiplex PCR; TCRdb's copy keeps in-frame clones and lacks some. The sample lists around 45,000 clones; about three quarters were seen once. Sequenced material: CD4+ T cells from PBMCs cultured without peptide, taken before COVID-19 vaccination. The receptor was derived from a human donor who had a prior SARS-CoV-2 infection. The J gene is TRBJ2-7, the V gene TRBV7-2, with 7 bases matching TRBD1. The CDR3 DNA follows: TGTGCCAGCAGGACAGGGTCATGGGGCGAGCAGTACTTC. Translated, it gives CASRTGSWGEQYF.